At least ten counts were recorded for the clone carrying this T cell receptor (beta chain). Through a sample-barcoded 5' primer and a J-beta primer mix, a second PCR was run for roughly 6 to 12 cycles. Each cDNA molecule was tagged by a template-switch adaptor that had 12 random nucleotides. TCRdb re-analysed the 5' RACE reads in MiXCR, keeping a single row per CDR3 protein. Altogether approximately 810,000 distinct CDR3 sequences are present, roughly 26% being singletons, with the ten largest covering 17%. This record belongs to a study of blood T cells in healthy people across ages. The CDR3 sequence is 13 residues long. CDR1 DFQATT and CDR2 SNEGSKA come from the germline V gene (reference sequence). The trim removed 5 bases at V and 4 bases at J, leaving 7 bases unmatched.

Sequences were obtained from blood. The clonotype comes from a woman of 80 years or more in good health. The chain joins TRBV20-1 to TRBJ2-5; 7 bases are a match to TRBD1. CDR3 in DNA: TGCAGTGCTCCAAAAGGGGGCCGAGAGACCCAGTACTTC. Residues: CSAPKGGRETQYF.